Following are 29 T cell receptor beta chains from one sample sequenced in a study of T cell repertoires in cytomegalovirus infection. One entry per CDR3 protein, called by TCRdb with MiXCR from the reads. The sample yields 740,000 or so distinct CDR3 sequences, roughly 35% seen once. Sequenced input: PBMCs. Receptors were obtained from a human donor in good health (CMV status not recorded). Some clones in this sample may be carry-over from other donors' samples.

The chain uses TRBV12-3 or TRBV12-4 and TRBJ1-2, with D perhaps TRBD1 (5 bases). The CDR3 is made up of 15 amino acids. Trimming took off 6 bases at V and 4 bases at J, with 18 bases between the two ends. Here the CDR3 reads CASSPDTGVGYGYTF. The CDR3 region has the DNA TGTGCCAGCAGCCCGGACACCGGAGTAGGCTATGGCTACACCTTC.

This clonotype was detected many times. The chain couples TRBV7-2 to TRBJ2-4, with D unresolved. The germline gives CDR1 SGHTA, CDR2 FQGNSA. This CDR3 has 14 amino acids. V shed 5 bases and J shed 0 bases, with 8 bases lying between them. CDR3 coding DNA: TGTGCCAGCAGCCCGAGACTAGCCAAAAACATTCAGTACTTC. It codes for CASSPRLAKNIQYF.

The chain couples TRBV27 to TRBJ1-1; perhaps TRBD1 as D (5 bases). This CDR3 comprises 15 residues. Trimming left V 4 bases short and J 1 base short, with 13 bases between. Germline loops: CDR1 MNHEY, CDR2 SMNVEV (reference sequence). The CDR3 DNA reads as TGTGCCAGCAGTTCCTGGACACTGGCGAACACTGAAGCTTTCTTT. This translates into CASSSWTLANTEAFF.

This clonotype has a count of ten or more. The chain recombines TRBV6-6 with TRBJ1-2; TRBD1 is a possible D gene (5 bases). Germline assignment: CDR1 MNHNY and CDR2 SVGAGI (reference sequence). This CDR3 has 11 residues. V dropped 6 bases and J dropped 9 bases, with 11 bases sitting between them. CDR3 in amino acids: CASRGQGSYTF. The DNA of the CDR3 is TGTGCCAGCAGGGGCCAGGGAAGCTACACCTTC.

J is TRBJ2-1 and V is TRBV5-1; D may be TRBD1 or TRBD2 (5 bases each). The length of the CDR3 is 14 residues. V dropped 0 bases and J dropped 7 bases, with 11 bases sitting between them. Germline CDR1 is SGHRS and CDR2 is YFSETQ. For the CDR3, the DNA is TGCGCCAGCAGCTTGGCGGGGCTGACAAATGAGCAGTTCTTC. Protein: CASSLAGLTNEQFF.

The chain links TRBV4-2 to TRBJ2-5; TRBD2 matches 15 bases. Trimming removed 1 base from V and 10 bases from J; junction bases left unmatched: 13. The germline gives CDR1 LGHNA, CDR2 YNFKEQ. This CDR3 has 18 amino acids. As DNA, the CDR3 is TGTGCCAGCAGCCAAGCCCGGACTAGCGGGGGGGCAGCAGGGAGCCAGTACTTC. This codes for CASSQARTSGGAAGSQYF.

This clonotype has a handful of counts. The chain uses TRBV7-2 and TRBJ1-5; D perhaps matches TRBD1 (5 bases). This CDR3 spans 13 amino acids. CDR1 is SGHTA and CDR2 is FQGNSA in the germline V gene. V was cut by 4 bases and J by 9 bases, with 13 bases left in between. The CDR3 spells CASSWRGIPPQHF. The CDR3 DNA reads TGTGCCAGCAGCTGGAGGGGCATACCGCCCCAGCATTTT.

The V call is TRBV2, the J call TRBJ2-7, with D perhaps matching TRBD2 (5 bases). The ends were cut back, 4 bases at V and 5 bases at J, with 12 bases in the middle. Germline V CDR1 and CDR2: SNHLY, FYNNEI. The CDR3 runs 13 residues. The CDR3 coding sequence is TGTGCCAGCAGTGGAGGGATACTGAACGAGCAGTACTTC. It specifies CASSGGILNEQYF.

Notes on this clonotype: A much larger clonotype is one base distant, so this may be a read error. This sequence joins TRBV7-2 and TRBJ2-2; TRBD2 is a possible D gene (6 bases). Looked up from germline, CDR1 is SGHTA and CDR2 is FQGNSA. The CDR3 is 16 amino acids. V gave up 5 bases and J gave up 6 bases, with 19 bases separating them. In DNA form, the CDR3 reads TGTGCCAGCAGCCAATCCGGGACTCTGCCCGCCGGGGAGCTGTTTTTT. Encoded protein: CASSQSGTLPAGELFF.

About this clonotype: This may be a read error: a much more frequent sequence differs by one nucleotide. The V and J genes are TRBV6-2 or TRBV6-3 and TRBJ1-5; 7 nucleotides line up with TRBD1. Looked up from germline, CDR1 is MNHEY and CDR2 is SVGEGT. The CDR3 consists of 15 residues. The CDR3, as DNA: TGTGCCAGCAGTTTCACGGGAGGGGGCAATCAGCCCCGGCATTTT. Protein: CASSFTGGGNQPRHF.

This clonotype was seen just once. The V gene is TRBV20-1, the J gene TRBJ2-2; 16 bases are shared with TRBD2. CDR3 length equals 16 residues. CDR1 and CDR2 from the germline V gene are DFQATT and SNEGSKA (reference sequence). With V trimmed by 7 bases and J by 7 bases, 9 bases remained unmatched. The CDR3 DNA reads TGCAGTGGCTTCTCCGGGACTAGCGGGGGGGGCGGGGAGCTGTTTTTT. Encoded protein: CSGFSGTSGGGGELFF.

This clonotype was observed a few times. The chain carries TRBV19 and TRBJ1-2, with D perhaps matching TRBD1 (5 bases). There are 16 residues in the CDR3. CDR1 and CDR2 from the germline V gene are LNHDA and SQIVND (reference sequence). Trimming cost V 5 bases and J 4 bases, with 20 bases left between them. DNA for the CDR3: TGTGCCAGTAGTTCAAGAGGGGACGTCCGGTTCTATGGCTACACCTTC. It specifies CASSSRGDVRFYGYTF. Using reference TRBV19 and TRBJ1-2 for the parts outside the CDR3, the full variable domain is DGGITQSPKYLFRKEGQNVTLSCEQNLNHDAMYWYRQDPGQGLRLIYYSQIVNDFQKGDIAEGYSVSREKKESFPLTVTSAQKNPTAFYLCASSSRGDVRFYGYTFGSGTRLTVV.

This clonotype has more than one count but fewer than ten. The genes are TRBV7-2 and TRBJ2-7, with 10 bases fitting TRBD2. The germline V gene has CDR1 SGHTA and CDR2 FQGNSA. The CDR3 loop spans 15 amino acids. Trimming at V came to 1 base and at J to 2 bases, leaving 2 bases not matched to a gene. In DNA, the CDR3 is TGTGCCAGCAGCTTAGAACTAGCGGGGACCTACGAGCAGTACTTC. Translating it yields CASSLELAGTYEQYF. The complete variable domain, with remaining parts taken from reference TRBV7-2 and TRBJ2-7, reads GAGVSQSPSNKVTEKGKDVELRCDPISGHTALYWYRQSLGQGLEFLIYFQGNSAPDKSGLPSDRFSAERTGGSVSTLTIQRTQQEDSAVYLCASSLELAGTYEQYFGPGTRLTVT.

The V and J genes are TRBV2 and TRBJ1-1; 8 bases are shared with TRBD1. Germline loops: CDR1 SNHLY, CDR2 FYNNEI. Trimming took 4 bases from V and 4 from J; bases not matched to a gene: 8. CDR3 length: 15 amino acids. CDR3 loop: CASSGLRTGITEAFF. The CDR3 DNA is TGTGCCAGCAGTGGTCTGAGGACAGGGATCACTGAAGCTTTCTTT.

The rearrangement joins TRBV30 to TRBJ2-5, with 11 positions matching TRBD1. Germline assignment: CDR1 GTSNPN and CDR2 SVGIG (reference sequence). The V and J ends lost 3 bases and 6 bases, in that order; junction bases with no gene match: 9. CDR3 length equals 15 residues. The CDR3 spells CAWRLRTGGGKTQYF. DNA of the CDR3: TGTGCCTGGAGGTTACGGACAGGGGGCGGGAAGACCCAGTACTTC.

The genes are TRBV7-6 and TRBJ1-4; D gene ambiguous. Trimming removed 1 base at V and 3 bases at J, with 12 bases between. The CDR3 consists of 16 residues. CDR1 is SGHVS and CDR2 is FNYEAQ in the germline V gene. The CDR3 is CASSLERVQSNEKLFF. In DNA form, the CDR3 reads TGTGCCAGCAGCTTAGAAAGGGTCCAGTCTAATGAAAAACTGTTTTTT.

The chain is built from TRBV6-1 and TRBJ1-1; tentative D call: TRBD1 (6 bases). The CDR3 loop spans 14 amino acids. Trimming took 5 bases from V and 5 from J, leaving 15 bases between them. The germline V gene encodes CDR1 MNHNS and CDR2 SASEGT. CDR3: CASSPLRGETEAFF. The CDR3, as DNA: TGTGCCAGCAGTCCTCTCAGGGGCGAGACTGAAGCTTTCTTT.

There are a few counts of this clonotype. CDR3 nucleotide sequence: TGTGCCAGCAGTGAGAGGCCCGGGACAGCCAACACTGAAGCTTTCTTT. The encoded protein is CASSERPGTANTEAFF. The chain recombines TRBV2 with TRBJ1-1; 7 bases agree with TRBD1. Germline CDR1 reads SNHLY; CDR2 reads FYNNEI. The V and J ends lost 3 bases and 2 bases, in that order; junction bases with no gene match: 9. The CDR3 loop spans 16 amino acids.

The chain couples TRBV19 to TRBJ1-3; D gene unclear. Looked up from germline, CDR1 is LNHDA and CDR2 is SQIVND (reference sequence). Trimming left V 5 bases short and J 2 bases short, with 13 bases between. This CDR3 is built from 15 residues. In nucleotides, the CDR3 is TGTGCCAGTAGTTCACGGCCCTTAACTGGAAACACCATATATTTT. This gives the protein CASSSRPLTGNTIYF.

The V call is TRBV29-1, the J call TRBJ1-4; TRBD1 aligns across 9 bases. This CDR3 spans 14 amino acids. V was clipped by 6 bases and J by 5 bases; unmatched bases: 7. Germline V gene lookup returns CDR1 SQVTM and CDR2 ANQGSEA. CDR3 in amino acids: CSVSRTGENEKLFF. The DNA for the CDR3 is TGCAGCGTCTCCAGGACAGGGGAAAATGAAAAACTGTTTTTT.

The chain uses TRBV11-1 and TRBJ1-5, with D unclear. Germline V gene sequence: CDR1 SGHAT, CDR2 FQDESV (reference sequence). CDR3 size: 12 residues. Trimming cost V 3 bases and J 6 bases, with 6 bases left between them. CDR3 sequence reads: CASSFWVQPQHF. In nucleotides, the CDR3 is TGTGCCAGCAGCTTTTGGGTTCAGCCCCAGCATTTT.

This clonotype turned up a few times. The chain employs TRBV24-1 and TRBJ1-2; D perhaps matches TRBD1 (6 bases). V was pared by 4 bases and J by 3 bases, with 17 bases between. The CDR3 length is 16 residues. The germline V gene has CDR1 KGHDR and CDR2 SFDVKD. The CDR3 spells CATSEYGQLRDYGYTF. The CDR3, as DNA: TGTGCCACCAGTGAGTATGGACAGCTTCGCGACTATGGCTACACCTTC.

This clonotype was seen only once. The rearrangement links TRBV28 to TRBJ2-4; possibly TRBD1 or TRBD2 for D (5 bases each). The V gene's germline CDR1 is MDHEN and CDR2 SYDVKM. The length of the CDR3 is 16 residues. V was cut by 4 bases and J by 1 base, with 14 bases left in between. The CDR3 DNA is TGTGCCAGCAGTTCGGGACGGCTTCCCGCCAAAAACATTCAGTACTTC. Residues: CASSSGRLPAKNIQYF.

This clonotype was picked up a small number of times. The gene calls are TRBV11-3 and TRBJ2-2, with TRBD1 identical over 8 bases. This CDR3 region has 17 residues. Germline trimming cut 1 base from V and 3 bases from J; bases unmatched to any gene: 7. Germline V gene lookup returns CDR1 SGHNT and CDR2 YENEEA. CDR3 coding DNA: TGTGCCAGCAGCTTAGGTCGGACAGGGCTACACACCGGGGAGCTGTTTTTT. Protein sequence: CASSLGRTGLHTGELFF. Complete variable domain (other parts from reference TRBV11-3 and TRBJ2-2): EAGVVQSPRYKIIEKKQPVAFWCNPISGHNTLYWYLQNLGQGPELLIRYENEEAVDDSQLPKDRFSAERLKGVDSTLKIQPAELGDSAVYLCASSLGRTGLHTGELFFGEGSRLTVL.

Only a few counts were recorded for this clonotype. The genes are TRBV18 and TRBJ1-5; D uncertain. V lost 3 bases and J lost 1, with 10 bases in between. Germline-derived CDR1 and CDR2 are KGHSH and LQKENI. CDR3 length: 15 amino acids. CDR3 DNA: TGTGCCAGCTCACCCAACGGACGGAGCAATCAGCCCCAGCATTTT. It encodes CASSPNGRSNQPQHF.

Details on this clonotype: Germline is not matched at one junction end, which may reflect a read error. This chain connects TRBV19 to TRBJ2-3, with a weak D call TRBD2 (6 bases). Germline assignment: CDR1 LNHDA and CDR2 SQIVND (reference sequence). CDR3 length: 15 residues. CDR3 residues: CDSSVSGTPTDTQYF. The CDR3, as DNA: TGTGACAGTAGTGTCTCCGGGACTCCCACAGATACGCAGTATTTT.

The sample holds a few counts of this clonotype. The chain joins TRBV6-5 to TRBJ1-2; 8 bases align to TRBD1. CDR1 MNHEY and CDR2 SVGAGI come from the germline V gene. With V trimmed by 6 bases and J by 8 bases, 23 bases remained unmatched. This CDR3 is built from 18 residues. The CDR3 DNA follows: TGTGCCAGCAGCTACATACTTCCAAATGGACAGGGTGTCGAGGGCTACACCTTC. Its protein is CASSYILPNGQGVEGYTF.

Many counts were recorded for this clonotype. The rearrangement joins TRBV7-2 to TRBJ2-7, with 9 positions matching TRBD2. Per the germline V gene, CDR1 is SGHTA and CDR2 is FQGNSA. The CDR3 length is 17 residues. The junction had 14 bases not matched to a gene; V was cut back by 5 bases and J by 3 bases. CDR3 sequence: CASSRQGGRGGNYEQYF. Here the CDR3 DNA reads TGTGCCAGCAGCCGTCAGGGGGGGCGGGGGGGGAACTACGAGCAGTACTTC.

This clonotype was recorded a few times. The V and J genes are TRBV6-5 and TRBJ1-1, with D possibly TRBD1 on 5 matching bases. The V end lost 0 bases, the J end lost 6 bases, and 14 bases lay between the germline ends. This CDR3 has 15 amino acids. Germline values: CDR1 MNHEY, CDR2 SVGAGI. The CDR3 reads CASSYSRVGDAEAFF. Here the CDR3 DNA reads TGTGCCAGCAGTTACTCGAGAGTGGGGGACGCTGAAGCTTTCTTT.